This T cell receptor beta chain was documented in a study of shared clonotypes between healthy human individuals. Trimming stripped 0 bases from V and 2 bases from J, with 7 bases between. Germline CDR1 is MNHNY and CDR2 is SVGAGI (reference sequence). There are 14 residues in the CDR3. Libraries were prepared by immunoSEQ multiplex PCR; TCRdb keeps only in-frame clonotypes and omits some of them. The sample carries about 490,000 clones, less than 80% recorded once. This sequence joins TRBV6-6 and TRBJ1-2, with D perhaps TRBD1 (5 bases). The sequenced sample was PBMCs. The clonotype was recovered from a middle-aged woman in good health. Some clones in this sample may be carry-over from other donors' samples. The CDR3 coding sequence is TGTGCCAGCAGTTACTCGCCAGGGAACTATGGCTACACCTTC. This codes for CASSYSPGNYGYTF.